This section outlines one TCR beta chain sequence together with its context. The antigen remains undetermined. The protocol was immunoSEQ multiplex PCR, while the TCRdb copy is restricted to in-frame clones and leaves out a portion. The table has some 200,000 clones, roughly 80% seen once. This record belongs to a study of cytomegalovirus exposure and HLA in healthy donors. Overall study: Later analysis reported that the approximately 120 validation repertoires shared the platform of the roughly 670 first-cohort repertoires. Study observations and caveats: While the bulk of TCR sequences proved rare, some public TCRs turned up in many donors. In vitro, a few CMV-associated chains proved specific for CMV antigens.

The donors were part of the validation cohort of 100 to 150 subjects. That cohort was separate from the first cohort, which comprised 500 to 700 subjects. Germline CDR1 is SNHLY and CDR2 is FYNNEI. With 6 bases removed from V and 5 bases from J, the gap between germline ends came to 13 bases. The CDR3 length is 13 residues. Material: PBMCs. This chain links TRBV2 with TRBJ2-5, with no clear D. The TCR originated in a woman in her late teens or twenties in good health and CMV-seropositive. The CDR3 region has the DNA TGTGCCAGCAGGCGGAACCCGCTGGAGACCCAGTACTTC. Its translation: CASRRNPLETQYF. Full variable domain (rest looked up from reference TRBV2 and TRBJ2-5): EPEVTQTPSHQVTQMGQEVILRCVPISNHLYFYWYRQILGQKVEFLVSFYNNEISEKSEIFDDQFSVERPDGSNFTLKIRSTKLEDSAMYFCASRRNPLETQYFGPGTRLLVL.